The clone carrying this T cell receptor beta chain has just a few counts. Sample time point: newly diagnosed GD, antithyroid drugs for less than 3 months. From PBMCs, RNA was extracted and then used to make the TCR library. The diagnosis of Graves' disease used American Thyroid Association guidelines. Trimming took 0 bases from V and 5 from J; bases not matched to a gene: 2. The germline gives CDR1 SGHTA, CDR2 FQGTGA. The CDR3 length is 14 residues. The data are from a study of regulatory T cells in long-lasting Graves disease. TCR beta libraries were built with iRepertoire HTBI primers and Arm-PCR of CDR3 regions. TCRdb called the multiplex PCR reads again in MiXCR, with one record for every CDR3 protein. In the table there are hundreds of thousands of distinct CDR3 sequences, about 16% of which are singletons. The data were also submitted as part of a second study, on T cells in Graves' hyperthyroidism and ophthalmopathy.

The TCR comes from a middle-aged woman with Graves disease. V is TRBV7-3 and J is TRBJ2-5; 8 bases line up with TRBD2. Sequenced material: peripheral blood mononuclear cells (PBMCs), taken at new diagnosis, from a patient treated with antithyroid drugs. The CDR3 nucleotides read TGTGCCAGCAGCTTAACAGCGGGGGCTGAGACCCAGTACTTC. Translating it yields CASSLTAGAETQYF. Full variable domain (missing parts from reference TRBV7-3 and TRBJ2-5): GAGVSQTPSNKVTEKGKYVELRCDPISGHTALYWYRQSLGQGPEFLIYFQGTGAADDSGLPNDRFFAVRPEGSVSTLKIQRTERGDSAVYLCASSLTAGAETQYFGPGTRLLVL.